This entry lists 19 T cell receptor beta chains sequenced from one sample in a study of OX40 agonist ivuxolimab in advanced cancers. Receptor amplification or capture employed the immunoSEQ multiplex PCR assay. In its TCRdb copy, this immuneACCESS table keeps in-frame sequences only and misses some clones. Where compared with another copy, unresolved V genes explain less than half of these, and the others have no known cause. The sample table shows 65,000 to 80,000 clones, and roughly nine tenths are seen once. Clones ranked in the top ten supply approximately 0.76% of the sample. This specimen consisted of CD4+ or CD8+ T cells sorted from blood, obtained in a trial of the OX40 agonist ivuxolimab. The origin of the receptors is an adult with an advanced solid tumor such as melanoma, head and neck, liver or kidney cancer.

The chain employs TRBV28 and TRBJ1-2; no firm D call. Trimming removed 5 bases from V and 0 bases from J, with 16 bases in between. The CDR3 loop spans 16 amino acids. Germline values: CDR1 MDHEN, CDR2 SYDVKM. CDR3 in DNA: TGTGCCAGCAGTGGCGCCGACTCTAGCTCTAACTATGGCTACACCTTC. As protein: CASSGADSSSNYGYTF.

This chain connects TRBV9 to TRBJ2-3, with 10 bases that match TRBD2. V lost 2 bases, J lost 7 bases, and 4 bases stayed unmatched. The germline gives CDR1 SGDLS, CDR2 YYNGEE. This CDR3 comprises 14 residues. CDR3 sequence (DNA): TGTGCCAGCAGCGTCGGACTAGCGGAGAATACGCAGTATTTT. Amino acid sequence: CASSVGLAENTQYF. Supplemented by reference TRBV9 and TRBJ2-3, the full variable domain reads DSGVTQTPKHLITATGQRVTLRCSPRSGDLSVYWYQQSLDQGLQFLIQYYNGEERAKGNILERFSAQQFPDLHSELNLSSLELGDSALYFCASSVGLAENTQYFGPGTRLTVL.

With regard to this clone: An end of the junction does not agree with germline; a read error may underlie this. The V call is TRBV7-2, the J call TRBJ2-5; tentatively, D is TRBD1 (7 bases). CDR3 length: 12 amino acids. Germline CDR1 reads SGHTA; CDR2 reads FQGNSA. CDR3 loop: CASSFSSDREDF. CDR3 sequence (DNA): TGTGCCAGCAGCTTTTCTTCTGACAGGGAGGACTTC. The whole variable domain, remainder taken from reference TRBV7-2 and TRBJ2-5, is GAGVSQSPSNKVTEKGKDVELRCDPISGHTALYWYRQSLGQGLEFLIYFQGNSAPDKSGLPSDRFSAERTGGSVSTLTIQRTQQEDSAVYLCASSFSSDREDFGPGTRLLVL.

J is TRBJ1-4 and V is TRBV30; 8 positions agree with TRBD1. Per the germline V gene, CDR1 is GTSNPN and CDR2 is SVGIG (reference sequence). V trimming: 2 bases; J trimming: 8 bases; junction bases outside the gene matches: 7. The CDR3 totals 14 residues. The DNA for the CDR3 is TGTGCCTGGAGTTTCGGACAGGGAAGGGAAAAACTGTTTTTT. Protein sequence: CAWSFGQGREKLFF.

The chain uses TRBV27 and TRBJ2-3, with 12 positions matching TRBD2. This CDR3 has 17 amino acids. J lost 0 bases, V lost 5 bases, and 6 bases had no gene match. From germline, CDR1 is MNHEY and CDR2 SMNVEV (reference sequence). CDR3 sequence reads: CASSPRTSGTSTDTQYF. Written as DNA, the CDR3 is TGTGCCAGCAGTCCCAGGACTAGCGGGACCAGCACAGATACGCAGTATTTT.

In DNA, the CDR3 is TGTGCCAGCAGTGGACAGGTGGATCAGCCCCAGCATTTT. Protein sequence: CASSGQVDQPQHF. The gene calls are TRBV2 and TRBJ1-5, with D perhaps matching TRBD1 (6 bases). This CDR3 has 13 residues. V was clipped by 4 bases and J by 5 bases, with 9 bases between them. Germline V lookup: CDR1 SNHLY, CDR2 FYNNEI.

The J gene is TRBJ1-1, the V gene TRBV18; perhaps TRBD1 as D (6 bases). Germline CDR1 reads KGHSH; CDR2 reads LQKENI. Between the trimmed V and J ends, which lost 3 bases and 1 base, there was a span of 15 bases. The CDR3 runs to 16 residues. CDR3 residues: CASSPGVGGPNTEAFF. DNA of the CDR3: TGTGCCAGCTCACCCGGAGTCGGGGGCCCGAACACTGAAGCTTTCTTT.

V usage is TRBV30 and J usage is TRBJ1-1, with D maybe TRBD1 (5 bases). Germline CDR1 is GTSNPN and CDR2 is SVGIG (reference sequence). V lost 5 bases, J lost 5 bases, and 15 bases lay in between. The CDR3 has 13 amino acids. The CDR3 DNA sequence: TGTGCCTGGGTCCGGGGCGAGGGAACTGAAGCTTTCTTT. Its protein product is CAWVRGEGTEAFF.

The chain is built from TRBV9 and TRBJ1-5; D call uncertain. Trimming stripped 0 bases from V and 6 bases from J, with 13 bases between. Looked up from germline, CDR1 is SGDLS and CDR2 is YYNGEE. The CDR3 has 15 residues. The CDR3, as DNA: TGTGCCAGCAGCGTAGATGGTGATTTACGTCAGCCCCAGCATTTT. It codes for CASSVDGDLRQPQHF.

The rearrangement links TRBV2 to TRBJ2-2; D is uncertain. V shed 3 bases and J shed 4 bases, with 15 bases lying between them. This CDR3 is built from 16 residues. Germline-derived CDR1 and CDR2 are SNHLY and FYNNEI. This CDR3 is CASSDDETRGTGELFF. Written as DNA, the CDR3 is TGTGCCAGCAGTGACGACGAGACCCGAGGCACCGGGGAGCTGTTTTTT.

The chain combines TRBV5-1 with TRBJ2-1; 12 positions agree with TRBD2. This CDR3 comprises 15 residues. Germline V gene lookup returns CDR1 SGHRS and CDR2 YFSETQ. The V gene end was trimmed by 0 bases and the J gene end by 10 bases; junction bases not matched to a gene: 5. The CDR3 DNA sequence: TGCGCCAGCAGCTTGGGACTAGCGGGAGTCACCGAGCAGTTCTTC. This codes for CASSLGLAGVTEQFF.

This clone was observed a single time. V and J are TRBV18 and TRBJ2-7, with 11 bases identical to TRBD2. The V gene's germline CDR1 is KGHSH and CDR2 LQKENI. J lost 5 bases, V lost 3 bases, and 3 bases had no gene match. The CDR3 runs 14 residues. The CDR3 nucleotides read TGTGCCAGCTCACCGGGACTAGCGGTGGACGAGCAGTACTTC. Amino acids: CASSPGLAVDEQYF. Looking up the rest from reference TRBV18 and TRBJ2-7 gives the full variable domain: NAGVMQNPRHLVRRRGQEARLRCSPMKGHSHVYWYRQLPEEGLKFMVYLQKENIIDESGMPKERFSAEFPKEGPSILRIQQVVRGDSAAYFCASSPGLAVDEQYFGPGTRLTVT.

A single count supports this clone. The rearrangement uses TRBV28 and TRBJ1-2; TRBD1 matches at 8 bases. The V gene's germline CDR1 is MDHEN and CDR2 SYDVKM. The CDR3 consists of 15 residues. V was pared by 5 bases and J by 1 base, with 6 bases of the junction left unmatched. DNA for the CDR3: TGTGCCAGCAGTACCCCGACAGGGGTTAACTATGGCTACACCTTC. Translation gives CASSTPTGVNYGYTF.

This clone was counted once. V gene TRBV29-1 combines with J gene TRBJ2-7; D is possibly TRBD2 (7 bases). V lost 4 bases and J 2 bases, leaving 15 bases between the germline ends. The CDR3 has 14 residues. CDR1 SQVTM and CDR2 ANQGSEA come from the germline V gene. The CDR3 spells CSVAGGRSTYEQYF. The CDR3 DNA sequence: TGCAGCGTTGCGGGGGGCCGTTCTACCTACGAGCAGTACTTC.

The chain carries TRBV7-6 and TRBJ2-5; D is undetermined. V dropped 9 bases and J dropped 6 bases, with 8 bases sitting between them. The germline gives CDR1 SGHVS, CDR2 FNYEAQ. There are 10 residues in the CDR3. The CDR3 bases are TGTGCCAGTGGGCAAAAGACCCAGTACTTC. It is translated as CASGQKTQYF.

The rearrangement joins TRBV9 to TRBJ2-1; D is possibly TRBD2 (7 bases). The CDR3 is 15 amino acids. Trimming took off 6 bases at V and 2 bases at J, with 15 bases between the two ends. CDR1 and CDR2 from the germline V gene are SGDLS and YYNGEE. The DNA of the CDR3 is TGTGCCAGCACCTTAGGGGGGGTCCCCTACAATGAGCAGTTCTTC. This gives the protein CASTLGGVPYNEQFF.

This chain uses TRBV28 with TRBJ2-1, with 14 bases fitting TRBD2. CDR1 is MDHEN, CDR2 SYDVKM, per germline. V shed 5 bases, J shed 1 base, and the junction held 7 bases outside the gene matches. This CDR3 is 18 amino acids long. In nucleotides, the CDR3 is TGTGCCAGCAGTCCGGGACTAGCGGGAGTGGAGTCCTACAATGAGCAGTTCTTC. Its protein is CASSPGLAGVESYNEQFF. The complete variable domain, with remaining parts taken from reference TRBV28 and TRBJ2-1, reads DVKVTQSSRYLVKRTGEKVFLECVQDMDHENMFWYRQDPGLGLRLIYFSYDVKMKEKGDIPEGYSVSREKKERFSLILESASTNQTSMYLCASSPGLAGVESYNEQFFGPGTRLTVL.

The V call is TRBV6-6, the J call TRBJ2-3; possible D gene TRBD2, 5 bases. The V end lost 2 bases, the J end lost 0 bases, and 9 bases lay between the germline ends. This CDR3 is 15 amino acids long. The germline V gene encodes CDR1 MNHNY and CDR2 SVGAGI (reference sequence). The CDR3 loop is CASSYKPSSTDTQYF. CDR3 nucleotide sequence: TGTGCCAGCAGTTACAAGCCTAGCAGCACAGATACGCAGTATTTT.

The rearrangement uses TRBV29-1 and TRBJ1-3, with D unclear. Deletions cut 7 bases from V and 4 bases from J, with 8 bases between. The CDR3 runs to 11 residues. The germline CDR1 and CDR2 sequences are SQVTM and ANQGSEA. The CDR3 spells CSAQGGNTIYF. The CDR3 DNA sequence: TGCAGCGCCCAAGGGGGAAACACCATATATTTT.